The 15 T cell receptor beta chains reported below all come from one sample, sequenced in a study of T cell changes during pregnancy in multiple sclerosis. The method was immunoSEQ multiplex PCR; TCRdb's version includes in-frame clones alone and lacks a portion of them. The sample lists some 69,000 clones, roughly 88% occurring once. The sequenced sample was peripheral blood, obtained in the second trimester of pregnancy. Receptors were obtained from a female donor in good health, enrolled as a control in a pregnancy study.

The CDR3 DNA follows: TGTGCCAGCAGCTTAGGACAGGGGGCAGCAGATACGCAGTATTTT. This codes for CASSLGQGAADTQYF. V usage is TRBV7-9 and J usage is TRBJ2-3; 10 bases match TRBD1. Unmatched junction bases numbered 2, after V lost 1 base and J lost 4 bases. The CDR3 loop spans 15 amino acids. Germline-derived CDR1 and CDR2 are SEHNR and FQNEAQ (reference sequence).

V usage is TRBV6-4 and J usage is TRBJ2-7; 10 bases fit TRBD2. In germline, CDR1 is MRHNA, CDR2 SNTAGT. The V and J ends lost 4 bases and 2 bases, in that order; junction bases with no gene match: 2. This CDR3 region has 14 residues. Here the CDR3 DNA reads TGTGCCAGCAGTGCACTAGCGGGGCCCTACGAGCAGTACTTC. Translating it yields CASSALAGPYEQYF.

The chain combines TRBV28 with TRBJ1-2; 7 nucleotides align to TRBD1. The germline gives CDR1 MDHEN, CDR2 SYDVKM. The CDR3 has 12 residues. V shed 4 bases and J 8 bases; nucleotides not matched to a gene: 4. CDR3 DNA: TGTGCCAGCAGTTCGCAGGGGGACGGCTACACCTTC. Protein sequence: CASSSQGDGYTF.

This chain joins TRBV4-1 and TRBJ1-4; TRBD1 aligns across 7 bases. The CDR3 contains 16 residues. Germline assignment: CDR1 MGHRA and CDR2 YSYEKL. Trimming at V came to 2 bases and at J to 7 bases, leaving 10 bases not matched to a gene. This CDR3 is CASSQRSRGQSEKLFF. CDR3 DNA: TGCGCCAGCAGCCAAAGGTCGAGGGGGCAAAGTGAAAAACTGTTTTTT.

This chain's CDR3 is CASSYGSGNQETQYF. DNA for the CDR3: TGTGCCAGCAGTTACGGGTCGGGGAACCAAGAGACCCAGTACTTC. The genes are TRBV6-6 and TRBJ2-5; TRBD2 might be the D (5 bases). This CDR3 is built from 15 residues. V was pared by 2 bases and J by 0 bases, with 10 bases between. The germline V gene has CDR1 MNHNY and CDR2 SVGAGI (reference sequence).

This clone appeared once. The CDR3 region is CASSLPGPYEQYF. CDR3 DNA sequence: TGTGCCAGCAGCTTACCAGGTCCTTACGAGCAGTACTTC. This rearrangement joins TRBV5-5 to TRBJ2-7, with D hard to call. This CDR3 is built from 13 residues. In germline, CDR1 is SGHKS, CDR2 YYEKEE (reference sequence). Trimming pared 2 bases from V and 4 bases from J, leaving 10 bases between.

The chain uses TRBV6-6 and TRBJ1-2; no clear D gene. The CDR3 consists of 14 residues. The germline CDR1 and CDR2 sequences are MNHNY and SVGAGI (reference sequence). V lost 4 bases and J 6 bases, leaving 15 bases between the germline ends. Here the CDR3 reads CASSSVKVQDGYTF. CDR3 coding DNA: TGTGCCAGCAGTTCGGTTAAGGTTCAGGATGGCTACACCTTC.

This clone was seen only once. V is TRBV2 and J is TRBJ2-1, with 7 nucleotides matching TRBD1. J was trimmed by 4 bases and V by 6 bases; bases with no gene match: 12. CDR1 is SNHLY, CDR2 FYNNEI, per germline. CDR3 length: 16 residues. The CDR3 loop is CASSSLRPGGYNEQFF. CDR3 DNA: TGTGCCAGCAGCTCCCTTCGGCCAGGGGGTTACAATGAGCAGTTCTTC. The full variable domain, rest sourced from reference TRBV2 and TRBJ2-1, is EPEVTQTPSHQVTQMGQEVILRCVPISNHLYFYWYRQILGQKVEFLVSFYNNEISEKSEIFDDQFSVERPDGSNFTLKIRSTKLEDSAMYFCASSSLRPGGYNEQFFGPGTRLTVL.

This clone was counted only a few times. The J gene is TRBJ2-1, the V gene TRBV7-6; weak D call: TRBD2 (5 bases). V was pared by 3 bases and J by 5 bases, with 20 bases between. In germline, CDR1 is SGHVS, CDR2 FNYEAQ. The CDR3 is 17 residues long. In DNA form, the CDR3 reads TGTGCCAGCAGCTTTAGTCGGGCCCGACTACGAGACAATGAGCAGTTCTTC. Amino acid sequence: CASSFSRARLRDNEQFF.

This chain links TRBV6-5 with TRBJ1-5; TRBD1 is a possible D gene (5 bases). The ends were cut back, 2 bases at V and 2 bases at J, with 10 bases in the middle. Germline V gene sequence: CDR1 MNHEY, CDR2 SVGAGI. CDR3 size: 15 residues. CDR3 in amino acids: CASSYQGAGNQPQHF. Written as DNA, the CDR3 is TGTGCCAGCAGTTACCAGGGCGCGGGCAATCAGCCCCAGCATTTT.

The V and J genes are TRBV2 and TRBJ2-5; 10 nucleotides agree with TRBD2. Losses at the gene ends were 4 bases for V and 7 bases for J; bases not matched to a gene: 9. The germline V gene encodes CDR1 SNHLY and CDR2 FYNNEI. The CDR3 length is 15 residues. The CDR3: CASSVIAGGGGTQYF. CDR3 nucleotides: TGTGCCAGCAGTGTAATAGCGGGAGGCGGGGGGACCCAGTACTTC.

The chain links TRBV9 to TRBJ1-2; 7 positions match TRBD1. Germline CDR1 reads SGDLS; CDR2 reads YYNGEE. With V trimmed by 7 bases and J by 6 bases, 12 bases remained unmatched. CDR3 length: 14 residues. The DNA for the CDR3 is TGTGCCAGCCCGACGACAGGGTCCGCTGATGGCTACACCTTC. Translated, it gives CASPTTGSADGYTF.

This CDR3 is CASSEGRHLNQPQHF. The CDR3 DNA sequence: TGTGCCAGCAGTGAAGGTCGACACCTCAATCAGCCCCAGCATTTT. The rearrangement joins TRBV2 to TRBJ1-5; D unclear. Between the trimmed V and J ends, which lost 1 base and 3 bases, there was a span of 10 bases. Germline V gives CDR1 SNHLY, CDR2 FYNNEI. The CDR3 runs 15 residues.

In this sample, this clone turned up many times. The genes are TRBV2 and TRBJ1-2; D is unresolved. Germline-derived CDR1 and CDR2 are SNHLY and FYNNEI. The ends were cut back, 4 bases at V and 6 bases at J, with 12 bases in the middle. The CDR3 is 13 residues long. The CDR3 DNA reads TGTGCCAGCAGTGTAACCGCGGGTCATGGCTACACCTTC. This translates into CASSVTAGHGYTF.

The chain employs TRBV7-3 and TRBJ1-4, with D possibly being TRBD1 (5 bases). The CDR3 loop spans 14 amino acids. V lost 2 bases and J lost 8, with 12 bases in between. Looked up from germline, CDR1 is SGHTA and CDR2 is FQGTGA. This CDR3 is CASSLLGRREKLFF. In DNA form, the CDR3 reads TGTGCCAGCAGCTTATTGGGGCGAAGGGAAAAACTGTTTTTT. The whole variable domain, filled in from reference TRBV7-3 and TRBJ1-4, reads GAGVSQTPSNKVTEKGKYVELRCDPISGHTALYWYRQSLGQGPEFLIYFQGTGAADDSGLPNDRFFAVRPEGSVSTLKIQRTERGDSAVYLCASSLLGRREKLFFGSGTQLSVL.